This T cell receptor (beta chain) originates from a study of cytomegalovirus exposure and HLA in healthy donors. For this clone: Its antigen is not identified.

The germline V gene encodes CDR1 SGHNT and CDR2 YENEEA. The CDR3 has 16 residues. Between the trimmed V and J ends, which lost 5 bases and 2 bases, there was a span of 16 bases. Study observations and caveats: TCR sequences were mostly rare, though some public TCRs occurred in many donors. It was reported that TCR beta sequences correctly inferred the HLA-A and HLA-B alleles for most subjects. Indistinguishable V segments, including TRBV6-2 and TRBV6-3, were excluded. It was assumed in the presence/absence analyses that sequencing depth was roughly uniform across donors.

PCR was performed using 60 Vbeta and 13 Jbeta primers. Sequencing used immunoSEQ multiplex PCR; TCRdb keeps in-frame clones, though not all of them. Its listing shows some 39,000 clones. The genes are TRBV11-3 and TRBJ2-1, with TRBD1 as a possible D gene (7 bases). The TCR originated in a male donor in good health and CMV-seronegative. The specimen was PBMCs. The CDR3: CASSKQGTLAYNEQFF. CDR3 DNA: TGTGCCAGCAGCAAACAGGGGACTCTTGCCTACAATGAGCAGTTCTTC.